One and the same sample provided the 20 T cell receptor beta chains below, sequenced in a study of cytomegalovirus exposure and HLA in healthy donors. Repertoires were generated with immunoSEQ multiplex PCR, while TCRdb's copy carries only in-frame clones and drops some. The table shows fewer than 100,000 clones, with approximately 91% occurring only once. Sequencing was carried out using PBMCs. These receptors were taken from a man under 40 in good health and CMV-seronegative.

V is TRBV5-4 and J is TRBJ2-2; 11 bases agree with TRBD1. The CDR3 contains 16 residues. The trim removed 4 bases at V and 2 bases at J, leaving 4 bases unmatched. The V gene's germline CDR1 is SGHNT and CDR2 YYREEE (reference sequence). The CDR3 bases are TGTGCCAGCAGCCCGCGGACAGGGGGCAACACCGGGGAGCTGTTTTTT. It translates to CASSPRTGGNTGELFF.

This rearrangement joins TRBV4-1 to TRBJ2-7; 9 nucleotides match TRBD1. J was trimmed by 0 bases and V by 4 bases; bases with no gene match: 1. This CDR3 is built from 14 residues. In germline, CDR1 is MGHRA, CDR2 YSYEKL. CDR3 sequence: CASSPGQGSYEQYF. The CDR3 DNA follows: TGCGCCAGCAGCCCGGGACAGGGCTCCTACGAGCAGTACTTC.

The chain employs TRBV9 and TRBJ2-1; D is perhaps TRBD1 (5 bases). V gave up 0 bases and J gave up 0 bases, with 13 bases separating them. In germline, CDR1 is SGDLS, CDR2 YYNGEE. This CDR3 is built from 17 residues. As DNA, the CDR3 is TGTGCCAGCAGCGTAGCCGGACACCTAAACTCCTACAATGAGCAGTTCTTC. Translating it yields CASSVAGHLNSYNEQFF.

The chain joins TRBV15 to TRBJ2-2, with D perhaps matching TRBD2 (5 bases). The CDR3 sequence is 16 residues long. V lost 5 bases, J lost 6 bases, and 19 bases lay in between. Germline lookup yields CDR1 LNHNV and CDR2 YYDKDF (reference sequence). CDR3 coding DNA: TGTGCCACCAGCCCGCGAGAGGCTAGCTCAGCCGGGGAGCTGTTTTTT. Encoded protein: CATSPREASSAGELFF. The variable domain in full, with the rest retrieved from reference TRBV15 and TRBJ2-2, is DAMVIQNPRYQVTQFGKPVTLSCSQTLNHNVMYWYQQKSSQAPKLLFHYYDKDFNNEADTPDNFQSRRPNTSFCFLDIRSPGLGDTAMYLCATSPREASSAGELFFGEGSRLTVL.

CDR3 in DNA: TGTGCCTGGAACACAAAACAGCTTCTTATTTCACCCCTCCACTTT. Amino acid sequence: CAWNTKQLLISPLHF. The chain combines TRBV30 with TRBJ1-6; D gene ambiguous. From germline, CDR1 is GTSNPN and CDR2 SVGIG (reference sequence). This CDR3 spans 15 amino acids. The V gene lost 4 bases and the J gene lost 9 bases, with 19 bases spanning the gap.

This chain links TRBV30 with TRBJ1-1, with D perhaps matching TRBD1 (6 bases). The V gene lost 0 bases and the J gene lost 8 bases, with 22 bases spanning the gap. Germline V CDR1 and CDR2: GTSNPN, SVGIG (reference sequence). The CDR3 is made up of 16 amino acids. CDR3 DNA: TGTGCCTGGAGTGTTCGTTTGGGGGGGGCCCCCAGGGAAGCTTTCTTT. As protein: CAWSVRLGGAPREAFF. Complete variable domain (other parts from reference TRBV30 and TRBJ1-1): SQTIHQWPATLVQPVGSPLSLECTVEGTSNPNLYWYRQAAGRGLQLLFYSVGIGQISSEVPQNLSASRPQDRQFILSSKKLLLSDSGFYLCAWSVRLGGAPREAFFGQGTRLTVV.

The chain employs TRBV5-6 and TRBJ2-3, with a possible D match to TRBD2 (6 bases). The CDR3 is 15 residues long. V was shortened by 0 bases and J by 5 bases, with 13 bases between the two germline ends. CDR1 SGHDT and CDR2 YYEEEE come from the germline V gene. CDR3 sequence: CASSLEFRGGDTQYF. The CDR3 nucleotides read TGTGCCAGCAGCTTGGAATTTAGGGGAGGAGATACGCAGTATTTT.

This clone was seen only once. This chain's CDR3 is CASSLGATTYNEQFF. The CDR3 DNA reads as TGTGCCAGCAGCTTAGGAGCTACTACTTACAATGAGCAGTTCTTC. The chain couples TRBV7-3 to TRBJ2-1; unclear D gene. In germline, CDR1 is SGHTA, CDR2 FQGTGA. The V gene lost 2 bases and the J gene lost 4 bases, with 12 bases spanning the gap. CDR3 length: 15 amino acids.

Only a few counts were recorded for this clone. The DNA of the CDR3 is TGTGCCAGCAGTGACAGAAATTATGGCTACACCTTC. The encoded protein is CASSDRNYGYTF. V is TRBV28 and J is TRBJ1-2; tentatively, D is TRBD1 (5 bases). V lost 5 bases, J lost 5 bases, and 9 bases lay in between. This CDR3 spans 12 amino acids. Germline CDR1 is MDHEN and CDR2 is SYDVKM.

The chain couples TRBV6-5 to TRBJ2-5, with D tentatively TRBD2 (5 bases). V was shortened by 5 bases and J by 1 base, with 8 bases between the two germline ends. CDR3 length: 13 residues. Germline lookup yields CDR1 MNHEY and CDR2 SVGAGI. The CDR3 protein is CASSRDLQETQYF. The CDR3 nucleotides read TGTGCCAGCAGTCGGGATCTCCAAGAGACCCAGTACTTC.

The gene calls are TRBV11-2 and TRBJ1-6; no clear D gene. With 5 bases removed from V and 8 bases from J, the gap between germline ends came to 13 bases. Germline assignment: CDR1 SGHAT and CDR2 FQNNGV. This CDR3 is 14 amino acids long. The CDR3, as DNA: TGTGCCAGCAGCCACTTACTCGGGGATTCACCCCTCCACTTT. Translation gives CASSHLLGDSPLHF.

V is TRBV28 and J is TRBJ1-2; 7 positions agree with TRBD1. V dropped 5 bases and J dropped 0; count of bases not matched to a gene: 9. The CDR3 runs 16 residues. Germline CDR1 reads MDHEN; CDR2 reads SYDVKM. CDR3 protein: CASSTYRTGPNYGYTF. The CDR3 DNA follows: TGTGCCAGCAGTACATACCGGACAGGACCTAACTATGGCTACACCTTC.

This rearrangement joins TRBV10-1 to TRBJ1-1; the D gene is possibly TRBD1 (5 bases). There are 15 residues in the CDR3. The V end was cut by 2 bases, the J end by 5 bases, with 15 bases between. The germline V gene has CDR1 WNHNN and CDR2 SYGVQD (reference sequence). The CDR3, as DNA: TGCGCCAGCAGTGAGCACGGGGCCGGGAGGACTGAAGCTTTCTTT. Protein product: CASSEHGAGRTEAFF.

The genes are TRBV29-1 and TRBJ1-1, with D hard to call. Germline V gene lookup returns CDR1 SQVTM and CDR2 ANQGSEA. V shed 8 bases and J shed 1 base, with 17 bases lying between them. The CDR3 contains 14 residues. The CDR3, as DNA: TGCAGCTCCCGAGGTGCAGCATGGAACACTGAAGCTTTCTTT. This translates into CSSRGAAWNTEAFF.

This chain uses TRBV28 with TRBJ2-2, with no clear D. This CDR3 has 13 amino acids. CDR1 MDHEN and CDR2 SYDVKM come from the germline V gene. V was cut by 3 bases and J by 1 base, with 3 bases left in between. This CDR3 is CASSFLNTGELFF. The CDR3 region has the DNA TGTGCCAGCAGTTTTCTGAACACCGGGGAGCTGTTTTTT.

This chain links TRBV5-5 with TRBJ1-2; 9 bases line up with TRBD1. CDR3 size: 18 residues. V lost 4 bases and J lost 7; bases outside the gene matches: 20. CDR1 SGHKS and CDR2 YYEKEE come from the germline V gene (reference sequence). CDR3: CASSKPPGQGFLSGGYTF. CDR3 DNA: TGTGCCAGCAGCAAACCTCCGGGACAGGGTTTTTTGTCGGGTGGCTACACCTTC.

The CDR3: CASSLSLSQPQHF. The CDR3 DNA reads TGTGCCAGCAGTTTAAGCCTTTCTCAGCCCCAGCATTTT. The rearrangement joins TRBV27 to TRBJ1-5; D is unclear. CDR3 length: 13 amino acids. Germline-derived CDR1 and CDR2 are MNHEY and SMNVEV (reference sequence). Deletions cut 2 bases from V and 6 bases from J, with 8 bases between.

V and J are TRBV6-6 and TRBJ2-5; 9 nucleotides agree with TRBD2. This CDR3 has 16 amino acids. V lost 2 bases and J lost 3; bases outside the gene matches: 7. Germline V gene lookup returns CDR1 MNHNY and CDR2 SVGAGI (reference sequence). CDR3 sequence (DNA): TGTGCCAGCAGTTACGTAGCGGGAGTGTATGAAGAGACCCAGTACTTC. It encodes CASSYVAGVYEETQYF.

V gene TRBV7-9 combines with J gene TRBJ2-1; maybe TRBD2 (5 bases). V was trimmed by 3 bases and J by 10 bases, leaving 22 bases between them. The CDR3 is made up of 16 amino acids. Germline V gene sequence: CDR1 SEHNR, CDR2 FQNEAQ (reference sequence). In DNA form, the CDR3 reads TGTGCCAGCAGCTTGCCCCCCGATGGGAGAACGGGCGAGCAGTTCTTC. It yields the protein CASSLPPDGRTGEQFF. The full variable domain, in which reference TRBV7-9 and TRBJ2-1 provide the parts outside the CDR3, is DTGVSQNPRHKITKRGQNVTFRCDPISEHNRLYWYRQTLGQGPEFLTYFQNEAQLEKSRLLSDRFSAERPKGSFSTLEIQRTEQGDSAMYLCASSLPPDGRTGEQFFGPGTRLTVL.

This clone occurred once. V is TRBV6-5 and J is TRBJ2-7; 7 positions match TRBD1. V shed 6 bases, J shed 4 bases, and the junction held 12 bases outside the gene matches. Per the germline V gene, CDR1 is MNHEY and CDR2 is SVGAGI. The CDR3 sequence is 15 residues long. CDR3 amino acids: CASSDKPGQLYEQYF. Written as DNA, the CDR3 is TGTGCCAGCAGCGATAAACCGGGACAGCTATACGAGCAGTACTTC.